This record covers a single T cell receptor beta chain. Its target is unknown. Using immunoSEQ multiplex PCR, the repertoire was profiled, and TCRdb retains in-frame clones only, with some absent. In the table there are about 150,000 clones, 91% of which are singletons. This entry is derived from a study of T cell responses to AZD1222 COVID-19 vaccine. Study observations and caveats: Vaccine-associated CD4 TCRs spanned spike, dominant at 160-218 and 743-854. Repertoire collection took place solely once the T cell response had peaked. Once two AZD1222 doses were given, Spike-specific TCR breadth and depth went up. The donor cohort was predominantly white British with a female majority, and clonal diversity may have been underestimated.

Germline V gene data show CDR1 as SGHTA and CDR2 as FQGNSA. Trimming took off 4 bases at V and 3 bases at J, with 18 bases between the two ends. This CDR3 comprises 16 residues. This specimen consisted of peripheral blood, obtained 28 days after the second AZD1222 dose. This clonotype was obtained from an adult who received the AZD1222 COVID-19 vaccine. The chain links TRBV7-2 to TRBJ1-1; D gene unclear. The CDR3 sequence: CASSSLRANGDTEAFF. Written as DNA, the CDR3 is TGTGCCAGCAGCTCCCTGAGGGCAAACGGGGACACTGAAGCTTTCTTT.